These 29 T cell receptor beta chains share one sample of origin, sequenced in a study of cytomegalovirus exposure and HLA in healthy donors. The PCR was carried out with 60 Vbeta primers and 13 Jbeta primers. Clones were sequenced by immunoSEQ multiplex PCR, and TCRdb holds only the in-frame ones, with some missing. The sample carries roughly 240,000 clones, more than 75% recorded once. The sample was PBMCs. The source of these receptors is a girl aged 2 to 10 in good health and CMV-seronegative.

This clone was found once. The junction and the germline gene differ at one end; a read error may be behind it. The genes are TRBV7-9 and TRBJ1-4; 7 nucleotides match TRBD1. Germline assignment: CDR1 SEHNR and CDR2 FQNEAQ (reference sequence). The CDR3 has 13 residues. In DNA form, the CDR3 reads TGTTCCAGCAGCTTGGGGGGACAGCCTAAACTGTTTTTT. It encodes CSSSLGGQPKLFF.

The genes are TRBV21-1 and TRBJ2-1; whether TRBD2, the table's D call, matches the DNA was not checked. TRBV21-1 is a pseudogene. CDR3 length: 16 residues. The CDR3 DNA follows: TGTGCCAGCAGCGACGCGGGAGGCTCGTCATACAATGAGCAGTTCTTC. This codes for CASSDAGGSSYNEQFF.

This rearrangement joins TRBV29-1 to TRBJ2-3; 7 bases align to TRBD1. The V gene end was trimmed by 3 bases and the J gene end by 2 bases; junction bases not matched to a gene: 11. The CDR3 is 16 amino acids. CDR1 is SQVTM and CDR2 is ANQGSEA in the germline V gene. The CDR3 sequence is CSVEGYRGRATDTQYF. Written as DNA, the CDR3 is TGCAGCGTTGAGGGATACAGGGGAAGGGCCACAGATACGCAGTATTTT.

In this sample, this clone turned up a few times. The CDR3 DNA reads as TGTGCCAGCTCCCGGGGGGGCCCGGGCACAGATACGCAGTATTTT. Protein sequence: CASSRGGPGTDTQYF. This chain links TRBV6-5 with TRBJ2-3, with TRBD2 identical over 8 bases. The V gene end was trimmed by 8 bases and the J gene end by 1 base; junction bases not matched to a gene: 8. Germline V gene sequence: CDR1 MNHEY, CDR2 SVGAGI. CDR3 length: 15 amino acids.

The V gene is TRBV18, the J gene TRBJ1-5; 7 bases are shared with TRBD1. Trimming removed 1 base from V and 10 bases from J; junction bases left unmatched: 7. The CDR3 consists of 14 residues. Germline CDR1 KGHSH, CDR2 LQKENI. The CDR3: CASSPLRQGEPQHF. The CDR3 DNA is TGTGCCAGCTCACCACTGAGACAGGGAGAACCCCAGCATTTT.

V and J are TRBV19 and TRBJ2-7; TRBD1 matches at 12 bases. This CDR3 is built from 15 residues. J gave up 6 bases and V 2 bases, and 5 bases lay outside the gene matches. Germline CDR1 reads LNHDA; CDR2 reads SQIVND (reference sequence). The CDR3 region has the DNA TGTGCCAGTAGTATAAGCCGGGACAGGGGGCGCGAGCAGTACTTC. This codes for CASSISRDRGREQYF. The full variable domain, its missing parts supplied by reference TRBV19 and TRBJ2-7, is DGGITQSPKYLFRKEGQNVTLSCEQNLNHDAMYWYRQDPGQGLRLIYYSQIVNDFQKGDIAEGYSVSREKKESFPLTVTSAQKNPTAFYLCASSISRDRGREQYFGPGTRLTVT.

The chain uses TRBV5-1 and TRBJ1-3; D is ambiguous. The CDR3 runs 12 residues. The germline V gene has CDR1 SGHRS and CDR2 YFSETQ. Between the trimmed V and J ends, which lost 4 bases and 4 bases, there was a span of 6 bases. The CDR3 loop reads CASSPGGNTIYF. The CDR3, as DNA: TGCGCCAGCAGCCCGGGGGGAAACACCATATATTTT.

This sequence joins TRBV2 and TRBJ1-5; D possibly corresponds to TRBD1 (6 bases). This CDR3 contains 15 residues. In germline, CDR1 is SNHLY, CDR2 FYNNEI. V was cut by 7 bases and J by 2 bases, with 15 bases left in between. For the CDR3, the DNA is TGTGCCAGCACCGATCAGGGGATAGGCAATCAGCCCCAGCATTTT. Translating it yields CASTDQGIGNQPQHF.

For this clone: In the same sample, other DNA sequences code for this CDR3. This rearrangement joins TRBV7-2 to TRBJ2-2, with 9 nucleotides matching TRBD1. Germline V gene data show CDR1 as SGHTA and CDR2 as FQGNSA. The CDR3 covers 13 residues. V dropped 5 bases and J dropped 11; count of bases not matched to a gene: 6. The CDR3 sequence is CASSPGQGAELFF. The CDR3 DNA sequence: TGTGCCAGCAGCCCGGGACAGGGCGCAGAGCTGTTTTTT.

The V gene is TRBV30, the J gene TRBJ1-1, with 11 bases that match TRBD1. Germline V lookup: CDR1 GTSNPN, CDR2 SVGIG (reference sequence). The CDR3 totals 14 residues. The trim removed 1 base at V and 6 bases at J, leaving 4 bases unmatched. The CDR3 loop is CAWSADRGLAEAFF. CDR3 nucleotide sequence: TGTGCCTGGAGTGCGGACAGGGGGCTGGCTGAAGCTTTCTTT. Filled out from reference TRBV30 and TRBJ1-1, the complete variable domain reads SQTIHQWPATLVQPVGSPLSLECTVEGTSNPNLYWYRQAAGRGLQLLFYSVGIGQISSEVPQNLSASRPQDRQFILSSKKLLLSDSGFYLCAWSADRGLAEAFFGQGTRLTVV.

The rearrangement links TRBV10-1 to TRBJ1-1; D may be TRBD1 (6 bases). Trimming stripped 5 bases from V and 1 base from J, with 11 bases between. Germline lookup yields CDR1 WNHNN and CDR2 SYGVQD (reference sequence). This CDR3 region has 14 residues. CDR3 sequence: CASSSQGRNTEAFF. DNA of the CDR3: TGCGCCAGCAGTTCTCAGGGGAGGAACACTGAAGCTTTCTTT.

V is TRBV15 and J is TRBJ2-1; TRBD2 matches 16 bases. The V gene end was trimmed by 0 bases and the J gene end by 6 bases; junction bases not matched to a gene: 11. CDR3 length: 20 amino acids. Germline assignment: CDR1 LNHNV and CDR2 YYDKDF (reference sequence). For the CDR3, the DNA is TGTGCCACCAGCAGAGATCTTCGGGGGACTAGCGGGGGGGAGGGCAATGAGCAGTTCTTC. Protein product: CATSRDLRGTSGGEGNEQFF.

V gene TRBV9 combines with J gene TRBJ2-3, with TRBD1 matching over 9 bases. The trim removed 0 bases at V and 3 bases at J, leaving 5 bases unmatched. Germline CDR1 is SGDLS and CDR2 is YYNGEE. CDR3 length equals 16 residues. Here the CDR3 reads CASSVGVGTGTDTQYF. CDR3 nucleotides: TGTGCCAGCAGCGTAGGGGTGGGGACAGGGACAGATACGCAGTATTTT.

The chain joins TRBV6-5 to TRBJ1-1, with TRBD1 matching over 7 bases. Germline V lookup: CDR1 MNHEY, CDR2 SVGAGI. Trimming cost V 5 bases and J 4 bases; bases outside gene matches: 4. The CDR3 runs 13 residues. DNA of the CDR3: TGTGCCAGCAGTGCCAGGGGGGCCACTGAAGCTTTCTTT. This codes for CASSARGATEAFF.

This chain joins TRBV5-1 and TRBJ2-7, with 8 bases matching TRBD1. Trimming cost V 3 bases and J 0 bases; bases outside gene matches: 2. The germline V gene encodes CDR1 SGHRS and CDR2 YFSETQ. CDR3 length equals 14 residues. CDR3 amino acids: CASSWQGASYEQYF. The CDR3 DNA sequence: TGCGCCAGCAGCTGGCAGGGGGCCTCCTACGAGCAGTACTTC.

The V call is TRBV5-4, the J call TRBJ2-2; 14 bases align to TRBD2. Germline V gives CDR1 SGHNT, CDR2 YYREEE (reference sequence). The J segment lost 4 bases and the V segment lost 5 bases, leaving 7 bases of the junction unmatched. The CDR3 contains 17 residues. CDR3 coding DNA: TGTGCCAGCAGACCGGGACTAGCGGGAGTTGGCACCGGGGAGCTGTTTTTT. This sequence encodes CASRPGLAGVGTGELFF.

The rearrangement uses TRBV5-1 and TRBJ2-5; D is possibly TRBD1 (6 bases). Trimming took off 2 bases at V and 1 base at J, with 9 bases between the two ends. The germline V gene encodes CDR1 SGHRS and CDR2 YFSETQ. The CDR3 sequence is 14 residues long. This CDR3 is CASSFNRVQETQYF. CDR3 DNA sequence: TGCGCCAGCAGCTTTAACAGGGTCCAAGAGACCCAGTACTTC.

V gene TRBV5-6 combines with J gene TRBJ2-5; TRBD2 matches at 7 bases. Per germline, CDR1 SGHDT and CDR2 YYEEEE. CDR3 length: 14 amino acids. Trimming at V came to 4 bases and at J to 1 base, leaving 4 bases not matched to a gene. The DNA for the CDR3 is TGTGCCAGCAGCCTGACTAGCCCCCAAGAGACCCAGTACTTC. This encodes CASSLTSPQETQYF.

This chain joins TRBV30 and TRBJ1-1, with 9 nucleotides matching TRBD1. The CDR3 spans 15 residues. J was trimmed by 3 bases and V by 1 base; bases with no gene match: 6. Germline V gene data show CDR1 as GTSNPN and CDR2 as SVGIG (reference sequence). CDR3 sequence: CAWSGGTGRYTEAFF. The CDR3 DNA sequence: TGTGCCTGGAGTGGGGGGACAGGGAGGTACACTGAAGCTTTCTTT.

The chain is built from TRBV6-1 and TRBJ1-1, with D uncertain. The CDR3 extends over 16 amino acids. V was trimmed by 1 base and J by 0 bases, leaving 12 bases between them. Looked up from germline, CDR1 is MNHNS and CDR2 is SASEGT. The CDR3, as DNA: TGTGCCAGCAGTGAAGAGTTGACACCATTGAACACTGAAGCTTTCTTT. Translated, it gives CASSEELTPLNTEAFF.

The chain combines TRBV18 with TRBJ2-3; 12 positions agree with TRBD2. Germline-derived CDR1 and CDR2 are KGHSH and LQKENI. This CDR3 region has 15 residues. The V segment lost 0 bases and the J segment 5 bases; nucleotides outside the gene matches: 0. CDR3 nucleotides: TGTGCCAGCTCACCACCGGGACTAGCGGGAGATACGCAGTATTTT. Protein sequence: CASSPPGLAGDTQYF.

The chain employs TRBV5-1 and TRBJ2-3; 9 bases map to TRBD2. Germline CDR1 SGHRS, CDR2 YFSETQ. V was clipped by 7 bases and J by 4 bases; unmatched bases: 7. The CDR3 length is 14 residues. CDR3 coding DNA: TGCGCCAGCTCCTGGACTAGCGCCTCAGATACGCAGTATTTT. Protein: CASSWTSASDTQYF.

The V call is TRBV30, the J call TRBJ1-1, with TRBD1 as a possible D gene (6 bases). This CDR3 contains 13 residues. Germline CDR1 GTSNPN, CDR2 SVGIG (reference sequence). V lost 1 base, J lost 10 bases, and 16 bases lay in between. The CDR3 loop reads CAWSAQGADIAFF. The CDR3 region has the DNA TGTGCCTGGAGTGCACAGGGTGCTGATATAGCTTTCTTT. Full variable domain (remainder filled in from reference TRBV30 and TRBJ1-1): SQTIHQWPATLVQPVGSPLSLECTVEGTSNPNLYWYRQAAGRGLQLLFYSVGIGQISSEVPQNLSASRPQDRQFILSSKKLLLSDSGFYLCAWSAQGADIAFFGQGTRLTVV.

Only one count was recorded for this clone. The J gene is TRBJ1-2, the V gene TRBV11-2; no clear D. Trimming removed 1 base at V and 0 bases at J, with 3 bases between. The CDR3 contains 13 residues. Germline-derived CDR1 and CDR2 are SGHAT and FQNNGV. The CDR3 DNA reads TGTGCCAGCAGCTTAGGAGCTAACTATGGCTACACCTTC. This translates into CASSLGANYGYTF.

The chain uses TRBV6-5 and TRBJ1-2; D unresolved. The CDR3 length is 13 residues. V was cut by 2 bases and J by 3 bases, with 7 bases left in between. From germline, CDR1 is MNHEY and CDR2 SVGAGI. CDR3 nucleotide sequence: TGTGCCAGCAGTTACCACAGATACTATGGCTACACCTTC. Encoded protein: CASSYHRYYGYTF.

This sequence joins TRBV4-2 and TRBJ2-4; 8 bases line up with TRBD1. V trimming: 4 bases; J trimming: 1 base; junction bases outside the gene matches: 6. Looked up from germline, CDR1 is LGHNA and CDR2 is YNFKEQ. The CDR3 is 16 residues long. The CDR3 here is CASSRQTGVAKNIQYF. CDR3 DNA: TGTGCCAGCAGCCGCCAGACAGGGGTGGCCAAAAACATTCAGTACTTC.

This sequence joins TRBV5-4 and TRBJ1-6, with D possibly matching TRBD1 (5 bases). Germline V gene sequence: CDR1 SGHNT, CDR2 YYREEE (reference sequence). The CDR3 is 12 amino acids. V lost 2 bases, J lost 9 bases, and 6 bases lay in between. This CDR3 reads CASSLGASPLHF. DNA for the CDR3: TGTGCCAGCAGCTTAGGGGCTTCACCCCTCCACTTT.

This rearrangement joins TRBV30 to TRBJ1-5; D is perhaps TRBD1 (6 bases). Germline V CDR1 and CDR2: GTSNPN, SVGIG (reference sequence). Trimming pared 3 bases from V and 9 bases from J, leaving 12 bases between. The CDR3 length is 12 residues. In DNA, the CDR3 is TGTGCCTGGAGCCAGGGGCTCCCGCCCCAGCATTTT. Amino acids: CAWSQGLPPQHF.

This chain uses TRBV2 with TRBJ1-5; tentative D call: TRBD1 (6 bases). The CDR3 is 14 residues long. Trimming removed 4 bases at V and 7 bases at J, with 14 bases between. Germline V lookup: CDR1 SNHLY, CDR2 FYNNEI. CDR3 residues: CASSVNRALQPQHF. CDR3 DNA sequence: TGTGCCAGCAGTGTAAACAGGGCATTGCAGCCCCAGCATTTT.